This T cell receptor (beta chain) was obtained from a study of blood T cell repertoires in COVID-19. Study overall: Acute-phase and convalescent COVID-19 samples originated in the United States, Italy and Spain.

Two negative PCRs, clearance, or symptom resolution were required of recovered Cohort 3 donors. Sequencing used immunoSEQ multiplex PCR; TCRdb keeps in-frame clones, though not all of them. The sample contains 310,000 or so clones, 65% to 90% of which appear only once. Germline V gives CDR1 MNHEY, CDR2 SMNVEV (reference sequence). This CDR3 spans 14 amino acids. V was shortened by 6 bases and J by 4 bases, with 16 bases between the two germline ends. The V call is TRBV27, the J call TRBJ2-7; perhaps TRBD2 as D (6 bases). The clonotype comes from a woman between 18 and 30 years old who had recovered from COVID-19. Material: PBMCs or T cells enriched from blood (not recorded which). This CDR3 reads CASRRDFRPYEQYF. CDR3 sequence (DNA): TGTGCCAGCAGGCGGGACTTTCGCCCGTACGAGCAGTACTTC.